One sample yielded the 9 T cell receptor beta chains listed below, sequenced in a study of blood T cell repertoires in COVID-19. Repertoires were generated with immunoSEQ multiplex PCR, while TCRdb's copy carries only in-frame clones and drops some. The sample includes 75,000 to 100,000 clones, roughly 83% seen only once; the top ten take roughly 11%. Specimen: peripheral blood. The receptor set was obtained from a human donor in a cohort sampled during active COVID-19.

This rearrangement joins TRBV4-1 to TRBJ1-4; tentatively, D is TRBD1 (6 bases). Germline assignment: CDR1 MGHRA and CDR2 YSYEKL. The CDR3 spans 17 residues. V was cut by 1 base and J by 0 bases, with 12 bases left in between. The CDR3 nucleotides are TGCGCCAGCAGCCAAGGGACAGTCGGAACAACTAATGAAAAACTGTTTTTT. Translated, it gives CASSQGTVGTTNEKLFF.

This chain uses TRBV6-5 with TRBJ2-7; 7 nucleotides agree with TRBD1. This CDR3 comprises 15 residues. With V trimmed by 6 bases and J by 0 bases, 8 bases remained unmatched. From germline, CDR1 is MNHEY and CDR2 SVGAGI. The CDR3 DNA follows: TGTGCCAGCAGAACTGACAGGGTAAGCTCCTACGAGCAGTACTTC. It translates to CASRTDRVSSYEQYF.

DNA for the CDR3: TGCAGCGCAAAAGAAACCGACAGGGGGCATGAGACCCAGTACTTC. It yields the protein CSAKETDRGHETQYF. The chain recombines TRBV29-1 with TRBJ2-5; 10 positions match TRBD1. Trimming at V came to 7 bases and at J to 5 bases, leaving 13 bases not matched to a gene. Looked up from germline, CDR1 is SQVTM and CDR2 is ANQGSEA. The CDR3 covers 15 residues.

The chain links TRBV6-5 to TRBJ1-6, with D possibly matching TRBD1 (5 bases). This CDR3 spans 15 amino acids. The germline V gene has CDR1 MNHEY and CDR2 SVGAGI. V lost 2 bases, J lost 8 bases, and 13 bases lay in between. The CDR3 DNA reads as TGTGCCAGCAGTTACATTGACAGTGAATATTCACCCCTCCACTTT. It codes for CASSYIDSEYSPLHF.

This rearrangement joins TRBV7-2 to TRBJ2-1, with unresolved D. CDR1 is SGHTA and CDR2 is FQGNSA in the germline V gene. V was clipped by 5 bases and J by 0 bases, with 5 bases between them. CDR3 size: 13 residues. The CDR3 DNA sequence: TGTGCCAGCAGCCCAAACTCCTACAATGAGCAGTTCTTC. Translation: CASSPNSYNEQFF.

V usage is TRBV6-5 and J usage is TRBJ2-1; 10 positions match TRBD2. The V gene's germline CDR1 is MNHEY and CDR2 SVGAGI. V lost 5 bases to trimming and J lost 5 bases; unmatched junction nucleotides: 3. The CDR3 spans 14 residues. The CDR3 here is CASSLAGVNNEQFF. The CDR3 bases are TGTGCCAGCAGTCTAGCGGGAGTAAACAATGAGCAGTTCTTC.

CDR3 nucleotide sequence: TGCGCCAGCAGCCAACCGGGATCAGATACGCAGTATTTT. Its protein is CASSQPGSDTQYF. The chain joins TRBV4-1 to TRBJ2-3; the D gene is possibly TRBD2 (5 bases). Deletions cut 2 bases from V and 4 bases from J, with 7 bases between. Looked up from germline, CDR1 is MGHRA and CDR2 is YSYEKL. The CDR3 has 13 residues.

This clone came up a few times. The CDR3 DNA follows: TGTGCCAGCAGGCGGACAGGGGCTTATAGCAATCAGCCCCAGCATTTT. It specifies CASRRTGAYSNQPQHF. This sequence joins TRBV28 and TRBJ1-5; 9 nucleotides align to TRBD1. CDR1 and CDR2 (germline): MDHEN, SYDVKM. Trimming cost V 6 bases and J 0 bases; bases outside gene matches: 6. CDR3 length equals 16 residues.

V usage is TRBV11-2 and J usage is TRBJ2-7; 7 bases map to TRBD1. V lost 4 bases to trimming and J lost 3 bases; unmatched junction nucleotides: 21. This CDR3 comprises 19 residues. CDR1 and CDR2 from the germline V gene are SGHAT and FQNNGV. CDR3 bases: TGTGCCAGCAGCTCCGGCCGGGACAGTTGGCTTCAACCGAACTACGAGCAGTACTTC. Translation gives CASSSGRDSWLQPNYEQYF.